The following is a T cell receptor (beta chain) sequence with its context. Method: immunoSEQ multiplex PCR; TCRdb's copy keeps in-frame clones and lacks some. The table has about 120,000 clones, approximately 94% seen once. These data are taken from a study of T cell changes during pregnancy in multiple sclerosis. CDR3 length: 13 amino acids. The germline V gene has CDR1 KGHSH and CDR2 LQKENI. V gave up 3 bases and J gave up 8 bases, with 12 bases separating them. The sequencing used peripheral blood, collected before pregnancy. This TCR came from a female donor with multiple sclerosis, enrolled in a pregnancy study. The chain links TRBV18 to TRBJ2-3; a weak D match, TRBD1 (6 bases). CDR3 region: CASSPEQGPTQYF. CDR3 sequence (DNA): TGTGCCAGCTCACCCGAACAGGGCCCTACGCAGTATTTT. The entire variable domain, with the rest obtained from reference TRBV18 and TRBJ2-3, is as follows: NAGVMQNPRHLVRRRGQEARLRCSPMKGHSHVYWYRQLPEEGLKFMVYLQKENIIDESGMPKERFSAEFPKEGPSILRIQQVVRGDSAAYFCASSPEQGPTQYFGPGTRLTVL.